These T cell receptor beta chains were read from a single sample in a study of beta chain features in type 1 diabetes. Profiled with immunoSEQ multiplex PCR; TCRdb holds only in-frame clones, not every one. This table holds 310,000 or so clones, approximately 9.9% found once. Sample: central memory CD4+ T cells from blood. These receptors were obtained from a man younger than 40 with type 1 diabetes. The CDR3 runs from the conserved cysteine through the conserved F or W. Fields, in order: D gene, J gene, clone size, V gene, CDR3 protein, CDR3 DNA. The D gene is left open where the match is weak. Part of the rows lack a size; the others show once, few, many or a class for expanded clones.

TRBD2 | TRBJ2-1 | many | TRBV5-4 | CASSLQGGDEQFF | TGTGCCAGCAGCTTGCAGGGAGGGGATGAGCAGTTCTTC
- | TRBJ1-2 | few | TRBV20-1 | CGLWWGDGYTF | TGCGGGTTATGGTGGGGGGATGGCTACACCTTC
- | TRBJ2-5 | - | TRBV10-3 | CAISELGAIRQETQYF | TGTGCCATCAGTGAGCTAGGGGCGATCCGCCAAGAGACCCAGTACTTC
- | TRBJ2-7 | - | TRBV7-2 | CASSLAGGQWISYEQYF | TGTGCCAGCAGCTTAGCGGGGGGACAGTGGATCTCCTACGAGCAGTACTTC
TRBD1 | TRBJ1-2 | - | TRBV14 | CASSLRTGTGNTF | TGTGCCAGCAGCCTCAGAACCGGGACAGGGAACACCTTC
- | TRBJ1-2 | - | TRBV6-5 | CASRTASFGYTF | TGTGCCAGCAGGACAGCGAGTTTTGGCTACACCTTC
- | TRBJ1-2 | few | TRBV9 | CASSAGTHQTYGYTF | TGTGCCAGCAGCGCCGGGACACACCAAACGTATGGCTACACCTTC
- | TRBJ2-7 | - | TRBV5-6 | CASSSTGTGGLAGEQYF | TGTGCCAGCAGCTCGACCGGAACCGGCGGGTTGGCGGGAGAGCAGTACTTC
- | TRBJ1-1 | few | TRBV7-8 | CASSSAGGGGTEAFF | TGTGCCAGCAGCTCTGCGGGGGGTGGGGGCACTGAAGCTTTCTTT
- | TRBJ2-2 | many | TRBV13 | CASSFPSKTGELFF | TGTGCCAGCAGCTTCCCCTCCAAAACCGGGGAGCTGTTTTTT
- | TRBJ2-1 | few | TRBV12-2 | CASRLAGTSGNEQFF | TGTGCAAGTCGCTTAGCCGGGACTAGCGGCAATGAGCAGTTCTTC
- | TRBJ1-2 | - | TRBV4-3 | CASSQDIRGGYGYTF | TGCGCCAGCAGCCAAGATATCCGGGGAGGCTATGGCTACACCTTC
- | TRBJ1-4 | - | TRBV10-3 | CAISGGGTNEKLFF | TGTGCCATCAGTGGCGGGGGAACTAATGAAAAACTGTTTTTT
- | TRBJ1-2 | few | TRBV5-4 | CASSLARGEGGYTF | TGTGCCAGCAGCTTGGCGCGTGGAGAAGGAGGCTACACCTTC
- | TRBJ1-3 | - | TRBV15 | CATSPGGQGRNTIYF | TGTGCCACCAGCCCTGGAGGGCAGGGAAGAAACACCATATATTTT
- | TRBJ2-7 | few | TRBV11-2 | CASSLDPLTVEQYF | TGTGCCAGCAGCTTAGATCCCCTTACAGTAGAGCAGTACTTC
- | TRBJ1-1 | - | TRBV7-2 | CASSLEGGGGKTFF | TGTGCCAGCAGCTTAGAGGGGGGAGGTGGTAAGACTTTCTTT
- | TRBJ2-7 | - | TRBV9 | CASSVGSVEYF | TGTGCCAGCAGCGTCGGTTCCGTGGAGTACTTC
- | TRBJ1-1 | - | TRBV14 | CASSQGTGAEAFF | TGTGCCAGCAGCCAAGGAACCGGGGCGGAAGCTTTCTTT
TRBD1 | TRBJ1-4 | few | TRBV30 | CAWTFKTGLNEKLFF | TGTGCCTGGACTTTTAAGACAGGGCTTAATGAAAAACTGTTTTTT
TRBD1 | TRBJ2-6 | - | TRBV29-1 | CSVEEGQGTGANVLTF | TGCAGCGTTGAAGAGGGACAGGGGACCGGGGCCAACGTCCTGACTTTC
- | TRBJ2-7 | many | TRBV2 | CASSDSLGQTYEQYF | TGTGCCAGCAGTGACTCCCTCGGTCAGACCTACGAGCAGTACTTC
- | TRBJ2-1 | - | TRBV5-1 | CASSGGQDVDEQFF | TGCGCCAGCAGCGGGGGACAAGACGTCGATGAGCAGTTCTTC
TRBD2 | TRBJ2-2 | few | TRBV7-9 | CALDSGGPTNTGELFF | TGTGCCCTGGATAGCGGGGGGCCTACGAACACCGGGGAGCTGTTTTTT
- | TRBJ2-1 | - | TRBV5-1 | CASSLAGALYNEQFF | TGCGCCAGCAGCTTGGCGGGGGCCCTCTACAATGAGCAGTTCTTC